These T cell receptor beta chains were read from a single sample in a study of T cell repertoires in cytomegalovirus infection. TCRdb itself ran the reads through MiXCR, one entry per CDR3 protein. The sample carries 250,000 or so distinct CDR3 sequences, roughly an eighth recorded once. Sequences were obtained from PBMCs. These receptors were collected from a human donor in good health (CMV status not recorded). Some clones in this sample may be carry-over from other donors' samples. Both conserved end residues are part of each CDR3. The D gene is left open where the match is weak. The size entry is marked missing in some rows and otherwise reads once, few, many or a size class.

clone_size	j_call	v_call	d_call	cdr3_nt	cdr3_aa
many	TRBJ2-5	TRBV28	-	TGTGCCAGCAGCATACCGACAGCCCAAGAGACCCAGTACTTC	CASSIPTAQETQYF
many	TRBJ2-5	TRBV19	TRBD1	TGTGCCACTTCTGGGACAGGGATCCAAGAGACCCAGTACTTC	CATSGTGIQETQYF
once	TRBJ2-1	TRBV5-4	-	TGTGCCAGCAGCTCTCCGGGACAGGGATCAACGGAGCGGGAGACTCCTCATGAGCAGTTCTTC	CASSSPGQGSTERETPHEQFF
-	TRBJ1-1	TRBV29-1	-	TGCAGCGTCGATTATCAGGGAAGGGGGACTGAAGCTTTCTTT	CSVDYQGRGTEAFF
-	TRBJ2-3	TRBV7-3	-	TGTGCCAGCAGCTCCGGGCCAAAGGGGGCAGATACGCAGTATTTT	CASSSGPKGADTQYF
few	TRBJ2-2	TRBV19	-	TGTGCCAGTAGTACCTACACCGGGGAGCTGTTTTTT	CASSTYTGELFF
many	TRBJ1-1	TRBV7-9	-	TGTGCCAGCAGCTCCCTCGGGGGCAGGGGATCGTCATTT	CASSSLGGRGSSF
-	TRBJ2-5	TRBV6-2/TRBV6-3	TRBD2	TGTGCCAGCAGCCCGCTAGCGGGAGGGCCGCGAGAGACCCAGTACTTC	CASSPLAGGPRETQYF
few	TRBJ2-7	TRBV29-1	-	TGCAGCGTTGAAACGTCAGGATACGAGCAGTACTTC	CSVETSGYEQYF
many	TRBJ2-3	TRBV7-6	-	TGTGCCAGCAGTGTTACCGGCTCTAGCACAGATACGCAGTATTTT	CASSVTGSSTDTQYF
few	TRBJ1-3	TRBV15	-	TGTGCCACCAGCAGAGATGCCCAGTCGGGAAACACCATATATTTT	CATSRDAQSGNTIYF
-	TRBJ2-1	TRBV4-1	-	TGTGCCAACAGCCACCCAGGAGTAAGAAGCTCCTACAATGAGCAGTTCTTC	CANSHPGVRSSYNEQFF
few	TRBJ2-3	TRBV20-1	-	TGCAGTGCTGTCTATGCTCCAGATACGCAGTATTTT	CSAVYAPDTQYF
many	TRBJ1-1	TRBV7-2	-	TGTGCCAGCAGCCCGGACAGCAACACTGAAGCTTTCTTT	CASSPDSNTEAFF
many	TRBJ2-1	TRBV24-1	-	TGTGCCACCACCGACGGGGGTCTCAATGAGCAGTTCTTC	CATTDGGLNEQFF
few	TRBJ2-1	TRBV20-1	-	TGCAGTGCTAGTCCCTACGGAAGGAATGAGCAGTTCTTC	CSASPYGRNEQFF
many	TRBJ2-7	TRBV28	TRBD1	TGTGCCAGCAGTTTCGGACAGGTCCACGAGCAGTACTTC	CASSFGQVHEQYF
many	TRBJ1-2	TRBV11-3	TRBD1	TGTGCCAGCAGCTTGGGGACAGGGGATGGCTACACCTTC	CASSLGTGDGYTF
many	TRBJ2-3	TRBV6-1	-	TGTGCCAGCAGCTCTCCCAGTGCTACGCAGTATTTT	CASSSPSATQYF
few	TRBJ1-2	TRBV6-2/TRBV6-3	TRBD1	TGTGCCAGCAGTCCCGACAGGGTGTTCTATGGCTACACCTTC	CASSPDRVFYGYTF
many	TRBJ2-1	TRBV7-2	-	TGTGCCAGCAGCTTAGCGCTGGGCGGGGTGAGCTCCTACAATGAGCAGTTCTTC	CASSLALGGVSSYNEQFF
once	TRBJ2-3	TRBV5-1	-	TGCGCCAGCAGCTTGAGGACCCCTTCAGATACGCAGTATTTT	CASSLRTPSDTQYF
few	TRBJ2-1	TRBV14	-	TGTGCCAGCAGCCCCTCGGGGCGGGTCCAGGGTGGGGCCTGGAATGAGCAGTTCTTC	CASSPSGRVQGGAWNEQFF
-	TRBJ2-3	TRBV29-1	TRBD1	TGCAGCGTCCTTCCGACAGGGGTAGATACGCAGTATTTT	CSVLPTGVDTQYF
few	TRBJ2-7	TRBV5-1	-	TGCGCCAGCAGCTTCGGGACACCGACCTACGAGCAGTACTTC	CASSFGTPTYEQYF
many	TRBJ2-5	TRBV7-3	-	TGTGCCAGCAGTCTGGGGAAGGGGCAAGAGACCCAGTACTTC	CASSLGKGQETQYF